This passage covers 17 T cell receptor beta chains from one sample sequenced in a study of molecular identifiers for immune sequencing clone quantification. TCRdb fed the PCR reads into MiXCR, producing one record per CDR3 protein. The sample contains approximately 550,000 distinct CDR3 sequences, about a fifth of which appear only once. The sequencing sample was made of naive CD8+ T cells from blood, with Jurkat cell RNA spiked in. Subset here: FACS-sorted CD8+CD4-CCR7+CD45RA+ naive T cells. Receptors originate from a human donor in good health. Some libraries in this study had Jurkat cell RNA spiked in.

The sample holds many counts of this clonotype. The rearrangement joins TRBV7-8 to TRBJ1-6; D gene unclear. The germline V and J ends were trimmed by 6 bases and 7 bases, with 22 bases remaining between them. The CDR3 length is 17 residues. The germline V gene encodes CDR1 SGHVS and CDR2 FQNEAQ. In DNA form, the CDR3 reads TGTGCCAGCAGTGACATTAGGGCCGGCAGCCCGAATTCACCCCTCCACTTT. Translating it yields CASSDIRAGSPNSPLHF.

The chain links TRBV7-9 to TRBJ2-7; TRBD2 aligns across 9 bases. Looked up from germline, CDR1 is SEHNR and CDR2 is FQNEAQ (reference sequence). After removal of 5 bases from V and 2 bases from J, the junction contained 7 bases not matched to a gene. The CDR3 runs 15 residues. The CDR3 DNA follows: TGTGCCAGCAGCCCAGAGCTAGCGGGAACCTACGAGCAGTACTTC. Translation: CASSPELAGTYEQYF.

This clonotype was counted ten times or more. The chain couples TRBV27 to TRBJ2-7; D remains ambiguous. CDR3 length: 11 residues. V was trimmed by 10 bases and J by 3 bases, leaving 10 bases between them. The germline CDR1 and CDR2 sequences are MNHEY and SMNVEV (reference sequence). Here the CDR3 DNA reads TGTGCCACCCGTAGTCTCTACGAGCAGTACTTC. Translation: CATRSLYEQYF.

This clonotype was picked up a small number of times. The rearrangement links TRBV19 to TRBJ2-1; 8 bases fit TRBD2. The CDR3 contains 15 residues. The trim removed 6 bases at V and 7 bases at J, leaving 11 bases unmatched. CDR1 and CDR2 (germline): LNHDA, SQIVND (reference sequence). CDR3 DNA sequence: TGTGCCAGTAGATTGGGAGCGGGAGAGGGGAATGAGCAGTTCTTC. It translates to CASRLGAGEGNEQFF.

As regards this clonotype: It may be a read error: a sequence one base away is much more abundant. Here the CDR3 reads CASSLGDEPLMNTEAFF. The CDR3, as DNA: TGTGCCAGCAGTTTAGGGGACGAACCCTTAATGAACACTGAAGCTTTCTTT. The rearrangement links TRBV27 to TRBJ1-1; maybe TRBD1 (5 bases). Per germline, CDR1 MNHEY and CDR2 SMNVEV (reference sequence). CDR3 length: 17 residues. Trimming shortened V by 2 bases and J by 0 bases, and 16 bases separated the two germline ends.

The J gene is TRBJ1-1, the V gene TRBV14; TRBD1 matches at 9 bases. Looked up from germline, CDR1 is SGHDN and CDR2 is FVKESK. This CDR3 region has 17 residues. Trimming removed 4 bases from V and 5 bases from J; junction bases left unmatched: 14. The CDR3 nucleotides read TGTGCCAGCAGCCGGAGCGGGGCCGACAGGGGGATAACTGAAGCTTTCTTT. Translation: CASSRSGADRGITEAFF. Complete variable domain (other parts from reference TRBV14 and TRBJ1-1): EAGVTQFPSHSVIEKGQTVTLRCDPISGHDNLYWYRRVMGKEIKFLLHFVKESKQDESGMPNNRFLAERTGGTYSTLKVQPAELEDSGVYFCASSRSGADRGITEAFFGQGTRLTVV.

This clonotype appeared a few times. A read error may be the cause here, since a much bigger clone is one base away. The chain joins TRBV24-1 to TRBJ2-1; a possible D gene is TRBD2 (6 bases). The germline gives CDR1 KGHDR, CDR2 SFDVKD. V gave up 5 bases and J gave up 7 bases, with 8 bases separating them. The CDR3 has 12 residues. CDR3 in DNA: TGTGCCACCAGTGCCGGGGGAAATGAGCAGTTCTTC. Amino acid sequence: CATSAGGNEQFF.

The table lists this clonotype with many counts. The chain carries TRBV29-1 and TRBJ2-7; a possible D gene is TRBD2 (5 bases). V was clipped by 6 bases and J by 3 bases, with 12 bases between them. CDR1 is SQVTM and CDR2 is ANQGSEA in the germline V gene. The length of the CDR3 is 12 residues. The CDR3 here is CSVSSENYEQYF. Here the CDR3 DNA reads TGCAGCGTCAGTAGCGAAAACTACGAGCAGTACTTC.

A note on this clonotype: This clone may be a read error of a much larger clone one base away. The chain combines TRBV4-3 with TRBJ2-3, with 10 bases aligning to TRBD1. Trimming took 3 bases from V and 7 from J; bases not matched to a gene: 7. The CDR3 is 15 amino acids. Germline values: CDR1 LGHNA, CDR2 YSLEER. CDR3 residues: CASSHGGQGRYTQYF. DNA for the CDR3: TGCGCCAGCAGCCATGGGGGACAGGGGCGTTATACGCAGTATTTT.

On this clonotype itself: This sequence may be a read error, since a much larger clone differs from it by one base. V is TRBV7-9 and J is TRBJ2-7; D unresolved. V dropped 5 bases and J dropped 7 bases, with 9 bases sitting between them. The CDR3 spans 11 residues. CDR1 and CDR2 from the germline V gene are SEHNR and FQNEAQ (reference sequence). The DNA for the CDR3 is TGTGCCAGCAGCACCGAACAAGAGCAGTACTTC. It translates to CASSTEQEQYF.

This clonotype came up many times. This chain uses TRBV7-2 with TRBJ1-2, with D possibly matching TRBD1 (5 bases). V was shortened by 4 bases and J by 0 bases, with 9 bases between the two germline ends. CDR1 and CDR2 (germline): SGHTA, FQGNSA. CDR3 length: 14 residues. The CDR3 DNA reads as TGTGCCAGCAGCTCGTACAGGACTAACTATGGCTACACCTTC. Translation: CASSSYRTNYGYTF.

Remarks on this clonotype: Being one base from a much bigger clone, this may be a read error. The genes are TRBV10-3 and TRBJ2-5; the D gene is possibly TRBD1 (5 bases). Trimming stripped 1 base from V and 9 bases from J, with 12 bases between. Germline V gene sequence: CDR1 ENHRY, CDR2 SYGVKD. The CDR3 has 13 residues. This CDR3 is CAISELTVQAQYF. Written as DNA, the CDR3 is TGTGCCATCAGTGAGTTGACAGTCCAGGCCCAGTACTTC.

This clonotype has at least ten counts. The chain uses TRBV4-1 and TRBJ1-1; D uncertain. V was shortened by 1 base and J by 5 bases, with 8 bases between the two germline ends. Per the germline V gene, CDR1 is MGHRA and CDR2 is YSYEKL. The CDR3 sequence is 13 residues long. The CDR3 DNA is TGCGCCAGCAGCCAAGCCCCGGGAACTGAAGCTTTCTTT. Protein product: CASSQAPGTEAFF.

This clonotype was observed at least ten times. V gene TRBV4-2 combines with J gene TRBJ2-7; D may correspond to TRBD1 or TRBD2 (5 bases each). With 0 bases removed from V and 5 bases from J, the gap between germline ends came to 17 bases. The germline V gene has CDR1 LGHNA and CDR2 YNFKEQ. The CDR3 runs to 16 residues. DNA of the CDR3: TGTGCCAGCAGCCAAGATGGGGGAGTCGGCTCGAACGAGCAGTACTTC. Amino acids: CASSQDGGVGSNEQYF.

About this clonotype: A much bigger clone sits one base away, suggesting this may be a read error. The chain recombines TRBV7-9 with TRBJ1-4; D may be TRBD1 (5 bases). Looked up from germline, CDR1 is SEHNR and CDR2 is FQNEAQ (reference sequence). The CDR3 sequence is 16 residues long. V was pared by 5 bases and J by 6 bases, with 19 bases between. CDR3 sequence (DNA): TGTGCCAGCAGCCCCCCTAGAGGAGGGGTAGATGAAAAACTGTTTTTT. Its protein is CASSPPRGGVDEKLFF.

The rearrangement links TRBV10-1 to TRBJ2-7; D is perhaps TRBD1 (6 bases). Trimming pared 2 bases from V and 5 bases from J, leaving 13 bases between. This CDR3 has 14 amino acids. CDR1 WNHNN and CDR2 SYGVQD come from the germline V gene (reference sequence). CDR3 DNA: TGCGCCAGCAGTGAGCGAACAGGGTTCGACGAGCAGTACTTC. Residues: CASSERTGFDEQYF.

The chain combines TRBV7-9 with TRBJ2-1; D possibly matches TRBD1 or TRBD2 (5 bases each). In germline, CDR1 is SEHNR, CDR2 FQNEAQ (reference sequence). The CDR3 length is 17 residues. Trimming shortened V by 1 base and J by 3 bases, and 16 bases separated the two germline ends. CDR3 loop: CASSLEWQGSGYNEQFF. The CDR3 DNA sequence: TGTGCCAGCAGCTTAGAGTGGCAGGGCAGCGGCTACAATGAGCAGTTCTTC.